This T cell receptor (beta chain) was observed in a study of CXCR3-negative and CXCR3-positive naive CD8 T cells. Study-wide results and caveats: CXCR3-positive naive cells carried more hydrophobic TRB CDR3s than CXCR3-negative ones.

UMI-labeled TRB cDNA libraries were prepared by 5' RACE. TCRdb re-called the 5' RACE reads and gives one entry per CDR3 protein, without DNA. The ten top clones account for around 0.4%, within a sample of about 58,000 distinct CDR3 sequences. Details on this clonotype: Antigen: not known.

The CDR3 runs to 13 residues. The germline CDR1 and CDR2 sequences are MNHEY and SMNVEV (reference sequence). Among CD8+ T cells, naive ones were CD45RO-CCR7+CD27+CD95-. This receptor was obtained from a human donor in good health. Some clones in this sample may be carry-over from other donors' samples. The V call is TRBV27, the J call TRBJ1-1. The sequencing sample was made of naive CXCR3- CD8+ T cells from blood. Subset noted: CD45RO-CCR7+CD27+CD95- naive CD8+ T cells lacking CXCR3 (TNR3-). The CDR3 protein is CASSFWINTEAFF.